This T cell receptor (beta chain) was retrieved from a study of T-cell memory formation after mild COVID-19. At the level of the study: The TCR clusters were mostly specific to one donor.

The germline gives CDR1 DFQATT, CDR2 SNEGSKA (reference sequence). The CDR3 loop spans 12 amino acids. V was pared by 2 bases and J by 6 bases, with 8 bases between. MiXCR, run by TCRdb on the 5' RACE reads, gives a single entry per CDR3 protein. The data show fewer than 250,000 distinct CDR3 sequences, around 30% seen once. The chain couples TRBV20-1 to TRBJ1-5; no reliable D call. This TCR was sampled from an adult woman who had mild COVID-19 (a few samples of this study predate the infection). Cell type and time point are not known. The sample was PBMCs or a T cell subset sorted from them (not recorded which). The CDR3 spells CSARKGIQPQHF. In nucleotides, the CDR3 is TGCAGTGCTAGAAAAGGGATTCAGCCCCAGCATTTT.